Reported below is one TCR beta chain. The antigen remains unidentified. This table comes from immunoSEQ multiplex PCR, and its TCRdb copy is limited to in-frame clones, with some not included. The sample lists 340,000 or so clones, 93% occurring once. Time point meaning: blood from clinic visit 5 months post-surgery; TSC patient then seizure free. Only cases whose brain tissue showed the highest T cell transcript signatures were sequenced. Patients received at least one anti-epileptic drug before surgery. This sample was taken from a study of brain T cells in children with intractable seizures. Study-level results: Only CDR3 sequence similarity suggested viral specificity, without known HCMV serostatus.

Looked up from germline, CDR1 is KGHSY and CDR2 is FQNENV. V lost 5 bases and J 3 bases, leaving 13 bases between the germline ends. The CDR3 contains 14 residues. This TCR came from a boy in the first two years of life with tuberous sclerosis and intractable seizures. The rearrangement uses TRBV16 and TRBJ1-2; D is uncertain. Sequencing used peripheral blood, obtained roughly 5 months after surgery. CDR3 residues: CASSGLRTDYGYTF. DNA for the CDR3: TGTGCCAGCAGCGGTCTCAGGACCGACTATGGCTACACCTTC.